The text below deals with one TCR beta chain. Libraries were prepared by immunoSEQ multiplex PCR; TCRdb keeps only in-frame clonotypes and omits some of them. The table has more than 300,000 clones, roughly 90% seen once. The data belong to a study of blood T cell repertoires in COVID-19. Overall study context: Samples came from the United States, Italy and Spain, spanning acute and convalescent COVID-19.

In assigning cohorts, the study relied on participant-reported clinical history. Germline-derived CDR1 and CDR2 are SEHNR and FQNEAQ (reference sequence). The CDR3 has 14 amino acids. Trimming took off 5 bases at V and 4 bases at J, with 12 bases between the two ends. This TCR derives from a woman aged 25 to 39 who had been exposed to COVID-19. The specimen sequenced was PBMCs or T cells enriched from blood (not recorded which). V usage is TRBV7-9 and J usage is TRBJ2-1; weak D call: TRBD2 (5 bases). The CDR3: CASSGRDFYNEQFF. The CDR3 nucleotides read TGTGCCAGCAGCGGTCGGGATTTTTACAATGAGCAGTTCTTC.